The rows below give T cell receptor beta chains drawn from one sample of a study of cytomegalovirus exposure and HLA in healthy donors. The protocol was immunoSEQ multiplex PCR, while the TCRdb copy is restricted to in-frame clones and leaves out a portion. The table has approximately 150,000 clones, 82% seen once. Source material: PBMCs. The source of these receptors is a male donor in good health and CMV-seronegative. Each CDR3 is given with its conserved first and last residue. Each record gives: D gene, V gene, J gene, clone size, CDR3 protein, CDR3 DNA. A D gene is named only where the DNA matches it firmly. Clone size is shown for a subset of rows, as once, few, many or a class of expanded clone.

D gene: TRBD1
V gene: TRBV9
J gene: TRBJ2-7
clone size: -
CDR3 protein: CASSLGDDRVSYEQYF
CDR3 DNA: TGTGCCAGCAGCCTAGGCGACGACAGGGTCTCCTACGAGCAGTACTTC

D gene: -
V gene: TRBV30
J gene: TRBJ2-1
clone size: -
CDR3 protein: CAWSVGGSYNEQFF
CDR3 DNA: TGTGCCTGGAGTGTAGGCGGCTCCTACAATGAGCAGTTCTTC

D gene: TRBD1
V gene: TRBV2
J gene: TRBJ2-7
clone size: -
CDR3 protein: CALHIDRTGGFYEQYF
CDR3 DNA: TGTGCCCTCCATATTGACAGGACAGGGGGCTTCTACGAGCAGTACTTC

D gene: TRBD1
V gene: TRBV7-3
J gene: TRBJ1-1
clone size: -
CDR3 protein: CASSRDSNTEAFF
CDR3 DNA: TGTGCCAGCAGCCGGGACAGTAACACTGAAGCTTTCTTT

D gene: TRBD2
V gene: TRBV2
J gene: TRBJ2-1
clone size: -
CDR3 protein: CASSAPGGFNEQFF
CDR3 DNA: TGTGCCAGCAGTGCCCCCGGGGGGTTCAATGAGCAGTTCTTC

D gene: -
V gene: TRBV6-6
J gene: TRBJ2-5
clone size: once
CDR3 protein: CASSLSGWGQETQYF
CDR3 DNA: TGTGCCAGCAGTCTCAGCGGGTGGGGGCAAGAGACCCAGTACTTC

D gene: -
V gene: TRBV6-4
J gene: TRBJ2-3
clone size: -
CDR3 protein: CASSDSSGGTDTQYF
CDR3 DNA: TGTGCCAGCAGCGACTCAAGCGGAGGCACGGATACGCAGTATTTT

D gene: TRBD2
V gene: TRBV6-1
J gene: TRBJ2-1
clone size: -
CDR3 protein: CASRGLGLEVNEQFF
CDR3 DNA: TGTGCCAGCAGGGGGCTGGGACTAGAAGTCAATGAGCAGTTCTTC

D gene: TRBD2
V gene: TRBV7-9
J gene: TRBJ2-1
clone size: -
CDR3 protein: CASSLASGRLNEQFF
CDR3 DNA: TGTGCCAGCAGCTTAGCCAGCGGGAGGCTTAATGAGCAGTTCTTC

D gene: TRBD1
V gene: TRBV27
J gene: TRBJ2-7
clone size: -
CDR3 protein: CASSGGTGPGEQYF
CDR3 DNA: TGTGCCAGCAGTGGGGGGACAGGGCCGGGGGAGCAGTACTTC

D gene: -
V gene: TRBV5-4
J gene: TRBJ2-7
clone size: -
CDR3 protein: CASSLTGHNTYEQYF
CDR3 DNA: TGTGCCAGCAGTCTAACGGGACACAATACCTACGAGCAGTACTTC

D gene: -
V gene: TRBV4-3
J gene: TRBJ2-7
clone size: -
CDR3 protein: CASSQWAGAYEQYF
CDR3 DNA: TGCGCCAGCAGCCAGTGGGCAGGGGCCTACGAGCAGTACTTC

D gene: TRBD1
V gene: TRBV27
J gene: TRBJ2-7
clone size: -
CDR3 protein: CASSLQGVPGEQYF
CDR3 DNA: TGTGCCAGCAGTTTACAGGGGGTCCCTGGCGAGCAGTACTTC

D gene: -
V gene: TRBV6-5
J gene: TRBJ1-1
clone size: -
CDR3 protein: CASSSLTENTEAFF
CDR3 DNA: TGTGCCAGCAGTTCCTTGACAGAGAACACTGAAGCTTTCTTT

D gene: TRBD1
V gene: TRBV15
J gene: TRBJ2-7
clone size: -
CDR3 protein: CAAGTGAYEQYF
CDR3 DNA: TGTGCCGCAGGGACAGGGGCCTACGAGCAGTACTTC

D gene: -
V gene: TRBV9
J gene: TRBJ2-1
clone size: -
CDR3 protein: CASSGADDNEQFF
CDR3 DNA: TGTGCCAGCAGCGGGGCCGACGACAATGAGCAGTTCTTC

D gene: -
V gene: TRBV7-2
J gene: TRBJ2-2
clone size: few
CDR3 protein: CASSGSGLEGELFF
CDR3 DNA: TGTGCCAGCAGCGGATCAGGGTTAGAGGGGGAGCTGTTTTTT

D gene: -
V gene: TRBV5-1
J gene: TRBJ1-4
clone size: -
CDR3 protein: CASSLDFATNEKLFF
CDR3 DNA: TGCGCCAGCAGCCTGGACTTTGCAACTAATGAAAAACTGTTTTTT

D gene: -
V gene: TRBV19
J gene: TRBJ1-2
clone size: -
CDR3 protein: CASSAGEVNYGYTF
CDR3 DNA: TGTGCCAGTAGTGCGGGGGAGGTAAACTATGGCTACACCTTC

D gene: -
V gene: TRBV27
J gene: TRBJ2-7
clone size: few
CDR3 protein: CASSFHSSYEQYF
CDR3 DNA: TGTGCCAGCAGTTTTCACAGCTCCTACGAGCAGTACTTC

D gene: TRBD2
V gene: TRBV25-1
J gene: TRBJ2-3
clone size: -
CDR3 protein: CASSELGLAESTDTQYF
CDR3 DNA: TGTGCCAGCAGTGAACTAGGACTAGCGGAGAGCACAGATACGCAGTATTTT